The 27 T cell receptor beta chains given below trace back to one sample, sequenced in a study of T cell changes during pregnancy in multiple sclerosis (dated by TCRdb to the late 2010s). Receptor libraries were prepared by the immunoSEQ multiplex PCR assay. TCRdb re-hosts the immuneACCESS table, in-frame sequences only. Its copies lack some clones; in the studies checked, an unresolved V gene accounts for under half of them, and the cause for the rest is not known. This sample gives some 70,000 clones in total; over 80% of them show up just once. The ten largest clones add up to 3% of the sample. Sequenced material: CD8+ T cells from peripheral blood mononuclear cells, taken in the third trimester of pregnancy. The source of these receptors is a female donor in good health, enrolled as a control in a pregnancy study.

This clone counts as medium-sized. The rearrangement links TRBV2 to TRBJ1-3, with D possibly being TRBD1 (5 bases). Germline loops: CDR1 SNHLY, CDR2 FYNNEI. V was pared by 6 bases and J by 4 bases, with 16 bases between. The CDR3 consists of 15 residues. The DNA for the CDR3 is TGTGCCAGCAGACTCGACAGTAGTGGGGGAAACACCATATATTTT. Translation: CASRLDSSGGNTIYF.

V usage is TRBV5-1 and J usage is TRBJ2-7, with TRBD1 matching over 9 bases. Germline V gives CDR1 SGHRS, CDR2 YFSETQ. Unmatched junction bases numbered 1, after V lost 3 bases and J lost 3 bases. CDR3 size: 13 residues. The CDR3 is CASSWDRVYEQYF. CDR3 DNA sequence: TGCGCCAGCAGCTGGGACAGGGTCTACGAGCAGTACTTC.

The genes are TRBV7-9 and TRBJ1-1; 9 nucleotides agree with TRBD1. The germline CDR1 and CDR2 sequences are SEHNR and FQNEAQ (reference sequence). The CDR3 is 14 amino acids. With 1 base clipped from V and 6 bases from J, the junction kept 3 bases outside the gene matches. The CDR3 is CASSLVGQGPEAFF. DNA of the CDR3: TGTGCCAGCAGCTTAGTGGGACAGGGACCTGAAGCTTTCTTT.

The V call is TRBV27, the J call TRBJ1-2, with 7 positions matching TRBD1. The length of the CDR3 is 13 residues. J lost 6 bases, V lost 5 bases, and 6 bases had no gene match. Germline V gene lookup returns CDR1 MNHEY and CDR2 SMNVEV (reference sequence). CDR3 DNA: TGTGCCAGCAGTCAAACAGGGGTCAATGGCTACACCTTC. Translating it yields CASSQTGVNGYTF.

J is TRBJ1-1 and V is TRBV29-1; D is unresolved. Germline CDR1 and CDR2: SQVTM and ANQGSEA. Trimming took 3 bases from V and 8 from J, leaving 16 bases between them. The CDR3 contains 13 residues. The CDR3 spells CSVDRERGSEAFF. Here the CDR3 DNA reads TGCAGCGTTGATCGAGAAAGAGGGTCGGAAGCTTTCTTT.

This chain uses TRBV19 with TRBJ2-1, with D perhaps TRBD1 (6 bases). Trimming removed 5 bases from V and 6 bases from J, with 17 bases in between. CDR1 is LNHDA, CDR2 SQIVND, per germline (reference sequence). This CDR3 region has 15 residues. The CDR3 loop is CASSPRTERINEQFF. CDR3 DNA sequence: TGTGCCAGTAGTCCCCGGACAGAGCGGATCAATGAGCAGTTCTTC.

The chain is built from TRBV19 and TRBJ2-1, with a tentative D call TRBD1 (6 bases). The germline gives CDR1 LNHDA, CDR2 SQIVND (reference sequence). Trimming took 1 base from V and 5 from J, leaving 9 bases between them. The CDR3 consists of 14 residues. The CDR3 DNA sequence: TGTGCCAGTAGTATAGGGACAGTTGACAATGAGCAGTTCTTC. This translates into CASSIGTVDNEQFF.

The chain recombines TRBV14 with TRBJ1-1; unclear D gene. Trimming took off 1 base at V and 1 base at J, with 7 bases between the two ends. This CDR3 is 14 amino acids long. The germline V gene encodes CDR1 SGHDN and CDR2 FVKESK. In nucleotides, the CDR3 is TGTGCCAGCAGCCAAGTTGCAGGGAACACTGAAGCTTTCTTT. Encoded protein: CASSQVAGNTEAFF.

This clone was observed once. This specimen includes other DNA sequences encoding the same CDR3. V and J are TRBV30 and TRBJ1-1, with a weak D call TRBD1 (5 bases). The CDR3 sequence is 12 residues long. Germline loops: CDR1 GTSNPN, CDR2 SVGIG (reference sequence). With 0 bases removed from V and 4 bases from J, the gap between germline ends came to 6 bases. The CDR3 here is CAWSVGGTEAFF. The CDR3 DNA follows: TGTGCCTGGAGTGTGGGGGGCACTGAAGCTTTCTTT.

V gene TRBV10-2 combines with J gene TRBJ2-2; TRBD2 might be the D (6 bases). The V end lost 5 bases, the J end lost 4 bases, and 17 bases lay between the germline ends. This CDR3 is 16 amino acids long. Germline CDR1 and CDR2: WSHSY and SAAADI. The CDR3 coding sequence is TGCGCCAGCAGTTCCCTTGGGGGGATGTCCACCGGGGAGCTGTTTTTT. Its protein is CASSSLGGMSTGELFF.

The rearrangement links TRBV25-1 to TRBJ1-2; D is unresolved. The germline V and J ends were trimmed by 1 base and 3 bases, with 9 bases remaining between them. The germline V gene has CDR1 MGHDK and CDR2 SYGVNS. The CDR3 length is 14 residues. CDR3 nucleotides: TGTGCCAGCAGTGAATCACCGGGAGACTATGGCTACACCTTC. Amino acids: CASSESPGDYGYTF.

J is TRBJ2-2 and V is TRBV5-6, with D maybe TRBD1 (6 bases). V was trimmed by 1 base and J by 7 bases, leaving 14 bases between them. Germline CDR1 is SGHDT and CDR2 is YYEEEE. The CDR3 has 15 residues. The CDR3 DNA is TGTGCCAGCAGCTTGTACAACAGGGACGGCGGGGAGCTGTTTTTT. Translation gives CASSLYNRDGGELFF.

This clone was found once. The rearrangement uses TRBV7-6 and TRBJ1-1; weak D call: TRBD1 (6 bases). The CDR3 runs 13 residues. The germline V gene has CDR1 SGHVS and CDR2 FNYEAQ. Trimming removed 6 bases from V and 3 bases from J, with 11 bases in between. CDR3 in amino acids: CASRPQGYTEAFF. In DNA form, the CDR3 reads TGTGCCAGCAGACCTCAGGGGTACACTGAAGCTTTCTTT.

The V and J genes are TRBV5-6 and TRBJ1-1, with TRBD1 matching 12 bases. Germline V gene lookup returns CDR1 SGHDT and CDR2 YYEEEE. V lost 4 bases and J lost 3; bases outside the gene matches: 10. This CDR3 spans 17 amino acids. The CDR3 loop is CASSGGTGGVRDTEAFF. In nucleotides, the CDR3 is TGTGCCAGCAGCGGCGGGACAGGGGGCGTCCGGGACACTGAAGCTTTCTTT. The full variable domain, completed using reference TRBV5-6 and TRBJ1-1, is DAGVTQSPTHLIKTRGQQVTLRCSPKSGHDTVSWYQQALGQGPQFIFQYYEEEERQRGNFPDRFSGHQFPNYSSELNVNALLLGDSALYLCASSGGTGGVRDTEAFFGQGTRLTVV.

The chain recombines TRBV14 with TRBJ2-5; 8 nucleotides line up with TRBD2. Germline V gives CDR1 SGHDN, CDR2 FVKESK. The CDR3 length is 17 residues. The ends lost 2 bases at V and 3 bases at J; junction bases unmatched: 11. The CDR3 region has the DNA TGTGCCAGCAGCCAACCGGGGGGGAGGGAACCTAAAGAGACCCAGTACTTC. Translated: CASSQPGGREPKETQYF. Together with reference TRBV14 and TRBJ2-5, the CDR3 gives the full variable domain: EAGVTQFPSHSVIEKGQTVTLRCDPISGHDNLYWYRRVMGKEIKFLLHFVKESKQDESGMPNNRFLAERTGGTYSTLKVQPAELEDSGVYFCASSQPGGREPKETQYFGPGTRLLVL.

The genes are TRBV5-1 and TRBJ1-2; D perhaps matches TRBD1 (5 bases). V was trimmed by 4 bases and J by 7 bases, leaving 20 bases between them. The CDR3 totals 15 residues. The germline V gene has CDR1 SGHRS and CDR2 YFSETQ. CDR3 loop: CASSKPGHPFFGYTF. In nucleotides, the CDR3 is TGCGCCAGCAGCAAACCAGGACACCCCTTTTTTGGCTACACCTTC. Looking up the rest from reference TRBV5-1 and TRBJ1-2 gives the full variable domain: KAGVTQTPRYLIKTRGQQVTLSCSPISGHRSVSWYQQTPGQGLQFLFEYFSETQRNKGNFPGRFSGRQFSNSRSEMNVSTLELGDSALYLCASSKPGHPFFGYTFGSGTRLTVV.

The chain employs TRBV18 and TRBJ2-7, with 7 bases that match TRBD2. The trim removed 1 base at V and 5 bases at J, leaving 2 bases unmatched. The CDR3 covers 13 residues. Germline-derived CDR1 and CDR2 are KGHSH and LQKENI. CDR3 sequence: CASSPRDYHEQYF. The CDR3 DNA follows: TGTGCCAGCTCACCACGGGACTACCACGAGCAGTACTTC. Complete variable domain (other parts from reference TRBV18 and TRBJ2-7): NAGVMQNPRHLVRRRGQEARLRCSPMKGHSHVYWYRQLPEEGLKFMVYLQKENIIDESGMPKERFSAEFPKEGPSILRIQQVVRGDSAAYFCASSPRDYHEQYFGPGTRLTVT.

This clone was found once. The rearrangement joins TRBV5-1 to TRBJ1-3; D not certain. CDR3 length equals 16 residues. The germline V gene has CDR1 SGHRS and CDR2 YFSETQ. Trimming took 4 bases from V and 0 from J, leaving 14 bases between them. CDR3 in DNA: TGCGCCAGCAGCCTCGAGGACGGGATCTCTGGAAACACCATATATTTT. Encoded protein: CASSLEDGISGNTIYF. The full variable domain, with the rest looked up from reference TRBV5-1 and TRBJ1-3, is KAGVTQTPRYLIKTRGQQVTLSCSPISGHRSVSWYQQTPGQGLQFLFEYFSETQRNKGNFPGRFSGRQFSNSRSEMNVSTLELGDSALYLCASSLEDGISGNTIYFGEGSWLTVV.

This rearrangement joins TRBV2 to TRBJ2-5; D gene ambiguous. This CDR3 is built from 15 residues. The ends were cut back, 6 bases at V and 5 bases at J, with 19 bases in the middle. The germline V gene has CDR1 SNHLY and CDR2 FYNNEI. The CDR3 sequence: CASRSSPAQRETQYF. CDR3 nucleotides: TGTGCCAGCAGGTCCTCTCCGGCCCAGAGGGAGACCCAGTACTTC.

This clone was counted a single time. The chain links TRBV6-4 to TRBJ2-2; perhaps TRBD2 as D (6 bases). This CDR3 is 16 amino acids long. Trimming removed 5 bases at V and 0 bases at J, with 13 bases between. Germline V gene sequence: CDR1 MRHNA, CDR2 SNTAGT. In DNA, the CDR3 is TGTGCCAGCAGTCCAGGGACTCAAACGAACACCGGGGAGCTGTTTTTT. Amino acid sequence: CASSPGTQTNTGELFF.

The rearrangement joins TRBV6-6 to TRBJ2-7; TRBD1 aligns across 7 bases. Per the germline V gene, CDR1 is MNHNY and CDR2 is SVGAGI (reference sequence). CDR3 length: 16 residues. The junction had 7 bases not matched to a gene; V was cut back by 2 bases and J by 0 bases. CDR3 in amino acids: CASSYPDRASSYEQYF. DNA for the CDR3: TGTGCCAGCAGTTACCCCGACAGGGCGAGCTCCTACGAGCAGTACTTC.

This chain links TRBV19 with TRBJ1-4; D gene ambiguous. This CDR3 is 11 amino acids long. Trimming pared 7 bases from V and 6 bases from J, leaving 6 bases between. Germline V gene sequence: CDR1 LNHDA, CDR2 SQIVND (reference sequence). The CDR3 coding sequence is TGTGCCAGTACCAATTATGAAAAACTGTTTTTT. Translation: CASTNYEKLFF.

The rearrangement uses TRBV4-3 and TRBJ1-6, with unresolved D. V shed 0 bases and J shed 2 bases, with 11 bases lying between them. The germline CDR1 and CDR2 sequences are LGHNA and YSLEER. This CDR3 comprises 17 residues. The CDR3 bases are TGCGCCAGCAGCCAAGAGGAGGGTACCACCTATAATTCACCCCTCCACTTT. Translated, it gives CASSQEEGTTYNSPLHF.

The chain couples TRBV30 to TRBJ1-2; no clear D gene. Germline V gives CDR1 GTSNPN, CDR2 SVGIG (reference sequence). The V end lost 3 bases, the J end lost 0 bases, and 11 bases lay between the germline ends. CDR3 length equals 14 residues. The DNA for the CDR3 is TGTGCCTGGAGAGCCTTTAGAACTAACTATGGCTACACCTTC. Its translation: CAWRAFRTNYGYTF.

The chain has TRBV5-5 and TRBJ2-7; 7 positions agree with TRBD1. With V trimmed by 0 bases and J by 6 bases, 6 bases remained unmatched. From germline, CDR1 is SGHKS and CDR2 YYEKEE (reference sequence). This CDR3 comprises 14 residues. The CDR3 region has the DNA TGTGCCAGCAGCTTGGGTCAGGGGGTCGGCGAGCAGTACTTC. It encodes CASSLGQGVGEQYF.

In nucleotides, the CDR3 is TGTGCCAGCAGTTACTCGATTCAGGGGGTTATGGAACTGTTTTTT. It codes for CASSYSIQGVMELFF. V usage is TRBV6-5 and J usage is TRBJ1-4; 7 bases map to TRBD1. Looked up from germline, CDR1 is MNHEY and CDR2 is SVGAGI. The V segment lost 0 bases and the J segment 12 bases; nucleotides outside the gene matches: 10. This CDR3 spans 15 amino acids.

The count of this clone is one. The DNA of the CDR3 is TGTGCCAGCAGTTACGGGGGGACCGGGGAGCTGTTTTTT. Translating gives CASSYGGTGELFF. This chain connects TRBV6-5 to TRBJ2-2; TRBD2 might be the D (6 bases). Germline V CDR1 and CDR2: MNHEY, SVGAGI. The CDR3 consists of 13 residues. V was shortened by 2 bases and J by 5 bases, with 6 bases between the two germline ends.